This T cell receptor beta chain appears in the sequencing data of a study of control samples from healthy donors and cancer patients. Profiled with immunoSEQ multiplex PCR; TCRdb holds only in-frame clones, not every one. The repertoire holds fewer than 70,000 clones, with around 90% as singletons. The CDR3 runs 18 residues. CDR1 and CDR2 (germline): SGHNT, YENEEA. Trimming at V came to 4 bases and at J to 3 bases, leaving 14 bases not matched to a gene. Sequenced: PBMCs. J is TRBJ2-7 and V is TRBV11-3; 11 nucleotides align to TRBD2. The sequence derives from a man aged 55-75 years with head and neck cancer. The CDR3 DNA sequence: TGTGCCAGCAGCTCACGACTAGCGGGATCTCCCGGGATCTACGAGCAGTACTTC. This translates into CASSSRLAGSPGIYEQYF.